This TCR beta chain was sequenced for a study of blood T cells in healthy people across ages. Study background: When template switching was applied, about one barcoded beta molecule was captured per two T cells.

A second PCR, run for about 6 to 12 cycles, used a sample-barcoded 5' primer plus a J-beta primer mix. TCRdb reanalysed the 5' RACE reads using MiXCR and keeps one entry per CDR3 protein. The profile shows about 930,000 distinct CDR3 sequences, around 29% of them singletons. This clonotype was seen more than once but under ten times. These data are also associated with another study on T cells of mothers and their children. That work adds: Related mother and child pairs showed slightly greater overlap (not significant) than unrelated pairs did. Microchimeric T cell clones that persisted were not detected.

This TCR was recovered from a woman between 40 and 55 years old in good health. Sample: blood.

CDR3 region: CASSLGSGPTDTQYF. CDR3 DNA: TGCGCCAGCAGCTTGGGTTCAGGCCCCACAGATACGCAGTATTTT. The chain couples TRBV5-1 to TRBJ2-3, with no clear D. Germline V gene data show CDR1 as SGHRS and CDR2 as YFSETQ. Trimming pared 0 bases from V and 2 bases from J, leaving 10 bases between. The CDR3 covers 15 residues.